The 25 T cell receptor beta chains in this list originate from one sample, sequenced in a study of blood T cell repertoires in COVID-19. The assay was immunoSEQ multiplex PCR, and TCRdb's table has in-frame clones only and misses some. The sample holds 200,000 to 300,000 clones, more than 80% seen once. The sample was peripheral blood. The receptors originated from a woman in her forties with acute or convalescent COVID-19.

The chain is built from TRBV7-9 and TRBJ2-1; 9 bases line up with TRBD1. The CDR3 runs to 15 residues. From germline, CDR1 is SEHNR and CDR2 FQNEAQ (reference sequence). The V and J ends lost 4 bases and 7 bases, in that order; junction bases with no gene match: 8. The CDR3 here is CASSYLRDRENEQFF. CDR3 in DNA: TGTGCCAGCAGCTATCTCCGGGACAGGGAGAATGAGCAGTTCTTC.

The rearrangement joins TRBV6-6 to TRBJ1-5, with D perhaps TRBD1 (5 bases). Trimming removed 3 bases from V and 6 bases from J, with 12 bases in between. This CDR3 spans 14 amino acids. Germline lookup yields CDR1 MNHNY and CDR2 SVGAGI (reference sequence). The DNA for the CDR3 is TGTGCCAGCAGTTATGTAAGGGGAGGTCAGCCCCAGCATTTT. Protein: CASSYVRGGQPQHF.

The rearrangement uses TRBV27 and TRBJ1-1; a weak D match, TRBD1 (5 bases). The germline V gene has CDR1 MNHEY and CDR2 SMNVEV (reference sequence). The V and J ends lost 1 base and 2 bases respectively, with 8 bases between them. CDR3 length: 14 amino acids. CDR3 DNA: TGTGCCAGCAGTTTATGGGGCAGCAACACTGAAGCTTTCTTT. Amino acid sequence: CASSLWGSNTEAFF.

The gene calls are TRBV10-2 and TRBJ2-7; perhaps TRBD1 as D (7 bases). Germline-derived CDR1 and CDR2 are WSHSY and SAAADI. V gave up 4 bases and J gave up 3 bases, with 13 bases separating them. This CDR3 is built from 14 residues. CDR3: CASSGRDSSYEQYV. CDR3 in DNA: TGCGCCAGCAGTGGGAGGGACAGTAGCTACGAGCAGTACGTC.

V usage is TRBV7-3 and J usage is TRBJ2-3; 7 bases fit TRBD1. Germline-derived CDR1 and CDR2 are SGHTA and FQGTGA. The CDR3 totals 14 residues. The V segment lost 5 bases and the J segment 1 base; nucleotides outside the gene matches: 3. The CDR3 is CASSPTGGTDTQYF. The CDR3 DNA is TGTGCCAGCAGCCCAACAGGGGGCACAGATACGCAGTATTTT.

The CDR3 here is CASSPGTSGGANEQFF. CDR3 bases: TGCGCCAGCAGCCCCGGGACTAGCGGGGGGGCAAATGAGCAGTTCTTC. This sequence joins TRBV5-1 and TRBJ2-1; 16 bases align to TRBD2. Germline assignment: CDR1 SGHRS and CDR2 YFSETQ. Germline trimming cut 4 bases from V and 7 bases from J; bases unmatched to any gene: 5. The CDR3 consists of 16 residues.

The chain carries TRBV7-8 and TRBJ1-5; 8 nucleotides agree with TRBD1. Looked up from germline, CDR1 is SGHVS and CDR2 is FQNEAQ. CDR3 length: 16 amino acids. V shed 3 bases, J shed 3 bases, and the junction held 7 bases outside the gene matches. The CDR3 here is CASSFLGTGPNQPQHF. In DNA, the CDR3 is TGTGCCAGCAGCTTCCTCGGGACAGGCCCCAATCAGCCCCAGCATTTT.

The chain combines TRBV19 with TRBJ1-1; weak D call: TRBD1 (5 bases). V was pared by 4 bases and J by 5 bases, with 17 bases between. The CDR3 runs to 15 residues. Germline V gives CDR1 LNHDA, CDR2 SQIVND (reference sequence). CDR3 amino acids: CASSSLSAGGTEAFF. Written as DNA, the CDR3 is TGTGCCAGTAGTAGCCTGAGTGCCGGGGGGACTGAAGCTTTCTTT. Filled out from reference TRBV19 and TRBJ1-1, the complete variable domain reads DGGITQSPKYLFRKEGQNVTLSCEQNLNHDAMYWYRQDPGQGLRLIYYSQIVNDFQKGDIAEGYSVSREKKESFPLTVTSAQKNPTAFYLCASSSLSAGGTEAFFGQGTRLTVV.

The chain is built from TRBV10-3 and TRBJ1-2, with D tentatively TRBD1 (6 bases). Germline V gene lookup returns CDR1 ENHRY and CDR2 SYGVKD. Trimming removed 6 bases from V and 2 bases from J, with 16 bases in between. The CDR3 spans 15 residues. The CDR3 region has the DNA TGTGCCATCAGACCTACCGACAGGATAAACTATGGCTACACCTTC. This encodes CAIRPTDRINYGYTF.

This clone appeared once. V and J are TRBV24-1 and TRBJ2-2; no reliable D call. V dropped 3 bases and J dropped 1 base, with 11 bases sitting between them. CDR3 length: 16 amino acids. In germline, CDR1 is KGHDR, CDR2 SFDVKD. The CDR3 protein is CATSDASNWNTGELFF. CDR3 nucleotides: TGTGCCACCAGTGATGCGTCCAATTGGAACACCGGGGAGCTGTTTTTT.

The chain employs TRBV6-6 and TRBJ2-2; 10 bases are a match to TRBD1. Germline lookup yields CDR1 MNHNY and CDR2 SVGAGI (reference sequence). The V gene end was trimmed by 6 bases and the J gene end by 2 bases; junction bases not matched to a gene: 6. This CDR3 is built from 16 residues. CDR3 bases: TGTGCCAGCAGGAAAAGGACAGGGGGAAACACCGGGGAGCTGTTTTTT. This codes for CASRKRTGGNTGELFF.

CDR3 region: CAWSGQGHYNSPLHF. Written as DNA, the CDR3 is TGTGCCTGGAGTGGTCAGGGGCACTATAATTCACCCCTCCACTTT. The chain carries TRBV30 and TRBJ1-6; a weak D match, TRBD1 (6 bases). This CDR3 has 15 residues. Germline assignment: CDR1 GTSNPN and CDR2 SVGIG (reference sequence). V was pared by 1 base and J by 3 bases, with 10 bases between.

V gene TRBV6-5 combines with J gene TRBJ1-1; 8 bases match TRBD1. Germline V gene data show CDR1 as MNHEY and CDR2 as SVGAGI. The CDR3 has 14 residues. The junction had 6 bases not matched to a gene; V was cut back by 6 bases and J by 3 bases. CDR3 bases: TGTGCCAGCAGCCGGTTGACAGGGGACACTGAAGCTTTCTTT. Protein sequence: CASSRLTGDTEAFF.

The rearrangement uses TRBV2 and TRBJ2-2, with 10 bases fitting TRBD2. V lost 3 bases to trimming and J lost 4 bases; unmatched junction nucleotides: 8. Germline V gene lookup returns CDR1 SNHLY and CDR2 FYNNEI. The CDR3 contains 17 residues. CDR3 bases: TGTGCCAGCAGTGAGGAGCGGGGGGGGTCAGGCACCGGGGAGCTGTTTTTT. Translating it yields CASSEERGGSGTGELFF.

The rearrangement uses TRBV30 and TRBJ1-1, with D perhaps TRBD1 (6 bases). V was cut by 5 bases and J by 4 bases, with 14 bases left in between. Germline V gives CDR1 GTSNPN, CDR2 SVGIG (reference sequence). The CDR3 totals 13 residues. The CDR3 DNA follows: TGTGCCTGGGACAGGAGCCGAGGCACTGAAGCTTTCTTT. It codes for CAWDRSRGTEAFF. Full variable domain (rest looked up from reference TRBV30 and TRBJ1-1): SQTIHQWPATLVQPVGSPLSLECTVEGTSNPNLYWYRQAAGRGLQLLFYSVGIGQISSEVPQNLSASRPQDRQFILSSKKLLLSDSGFYLCAWDRSRGTEAFFGQGTRLTVV.

The chain links TRBV10-1 to TRBJ2-7; D is possibly TRBD2 (5 bases). The length of the CDR3 is 13 residues. Germline loops: CDR1 WNHNN, CDR2 SYGVQD (reference sequence). V dropped 1 base and J dropped 4 bases, with 8 bases sitting between them. The DNA of the CDR3 is TGCGCCAGCAGTGAGTTGCGGGTATACGAGCAGTACGTC. Encoded protein: CASSELRVYEQYV.

The rearrangement uses TRBV29-1 and TRBJ2-3, with 8 positions matching TRBD2. The CDR3 runs to 14 residues. V shed 7 bases and J 2 bases; nucleotides not matched to a gene: 8. Germline lookup yields CDR1 SQVTM and CDR2 ANQGSEA. The CDR3 coding sequence is TGCAGCGCGCAAACTAGCGGCTTCACAGATACGCAGTATTTT. It specifies CSAQTSGFTDTQYF.

This clone appeared a few times. V is TRBV6-1 and J is TRBJ1-6; tentative D call: TRBD1 (6 bases). The ends were cut back, 2 bases at V and 6 bases at J, with 8 bases in the middle. This CDR3 is 14 amino acids long. Germline V CDR1 and CDR2: MNHNS, SASEGT. The CDR3 nucleotides are TGTGCCAGCAGTGAAATAGGGGGTAATTCACCCCTCCACTTT. This encodes CASSEIGGNSPLHF.

V is TRBV19 and J is TRBJ1-2, with no clear D. This CDR3 is 13 amino acids long. Looked up from germline, CDR1 is LNHDA and CDR2 is SQIVND (reference sequence). V lost 5 bases and J 0 bases, leaving 7 bases between the germline ends. CDR3 DNA: TGTGCCAGTAGTTCCGGGGCTAACTATGGCTACACCTTC. It codes for CASSSGANYGYTF. Complete variable domain (other parts from reference TRBV19 and TRBJ1-2): DGGITQSPKYLFRKEGQNVTLSCEQNLNHDAMYWYRQDPGQGLRLIYYSQIVNDFQKGDIAEGYSVSREKKESFPLTVTSAQKNPTAFYLCASSSGANYGYTFGSGTRLTVV.

This clone was observed once. The chain joins TRBV4-1 to TRBJ1-2, with 10 bases that match TRBD1. The CDR3 runs to 15 residues. Germline-derived CDR1 and CDR2 are MGHRA and YSYEKL. Trimming took 2 bases from V and 7 from J; bases not matched to a gene: 7. The CDR3 sequence is CASSQLDRGLVGYTF. CDR3 coding DNA: TGCGCCAGCAGCCAACTCGACAGGGGGCTAGTTGGCTACACCTTC.

The chain has TRBV19 and TRBJ1-5; 8 bases align to TRBD1. V shed 2 bases, J shed 1 base, and the junction held 7 bases outside the gene matches. The CDR3 spans 17 residues. Germline-derived CDR1 and CDR2 are LNHDA and SQIVND (reference sequence). CDR3: CASSIQGAGVSNQPQHF. CDR3 bases: TGTGCCAGTAGTATACAGGGGGCCGGGGTGAGCAATCAGCCCCAGCATTTT.

This chain uses TRBV27 with TRBJ2-2; 8 bases map to TRBD1. The CDR3 has 16 amino acids. From germline, CDR1 is MNHEY and CDR2 SMNVEV (reference sequence). The V gene end was trimmed by 6 bases and the J gene end by 2 bases; junction bases not matched to a gene: 8. The CDR3: CASRKADRGNTGELFF. CDR3 nucleotide sequence: TGTGCCAGCAGAAAAGCCGACAGGGGTAACACCGGGGAGCTGTTTTTT.

This sequence joins TRBV6-5 and TRBJ1-5; tentative D call: TRBD1 (6 bases). The CDR3 has 14 amino acids. CDR1 MNHEY and CDR2 SVGAGI come from the germline V gene. V lost 5 bases to trimming and J lost 6 bases, with 14 bases between them. CDR3 amino acids: CASSPTGSVQPQHF. The CDR3 DNA reads as TGTGCCAGCAGTCCGACAGGTTCCGTTCAGCCCCAGCATTTT.

The chain is built from TRBV2 and TRBJ1-6; D might be TRBD1 (5 bases). Per the germline V gene, CDR1 is SNHLY and CDR2 is FYNNEI. Trimming took off 6 bases at V and 3 bases at J, with 12 bases between the two ends. CDR3 length equals 15 residues. The CDR3 sequence: CASRIRQGYNSPLHF. The CDR3, as DNA: TGTGCCAGCAGGATTCGCCAGGGCTATAATTCACCCCTCCACTTT.

The V gene is TRBV6-5, the J gene TRBJ2-6; maybe TRBD1 (5 bases). CDR1 is MNHEY, CDR2 SVGAGI, per germline. V lost 0 bases and J 2 bases, leaving 8 bases between the germline ends. This CDR3 spans 16 amino acids. In DNA, the CDR3 is TGTGCCAGCAGTTACTCGGTCAGGGCTGGGGCCAACGTCCTGACTTTC. Residues: CASSYSVRAGANVLTF.